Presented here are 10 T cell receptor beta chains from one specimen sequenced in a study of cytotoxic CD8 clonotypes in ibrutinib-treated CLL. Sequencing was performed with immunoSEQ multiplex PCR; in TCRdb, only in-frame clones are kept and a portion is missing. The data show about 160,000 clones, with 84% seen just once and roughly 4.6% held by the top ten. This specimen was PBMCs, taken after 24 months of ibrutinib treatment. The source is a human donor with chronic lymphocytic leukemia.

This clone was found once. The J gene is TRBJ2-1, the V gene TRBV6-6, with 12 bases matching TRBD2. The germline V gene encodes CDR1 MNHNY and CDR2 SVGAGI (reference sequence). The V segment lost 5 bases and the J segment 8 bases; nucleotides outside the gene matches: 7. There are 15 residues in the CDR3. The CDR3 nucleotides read TGTGCCAGCAGTACTAGCGGGAGGCGGAGGGATGAGCAGTTCTTC. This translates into CASSTSGRRRDEQFF.

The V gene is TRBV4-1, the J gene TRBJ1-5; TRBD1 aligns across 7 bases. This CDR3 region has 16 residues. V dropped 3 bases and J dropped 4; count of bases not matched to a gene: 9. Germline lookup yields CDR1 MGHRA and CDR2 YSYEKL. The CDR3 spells CASSHGVGQKNQPQHF. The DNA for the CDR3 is TGCGCCAGCAGCCATGGGGTGGGACAGAAAAATCAGCCCCAGCATTTT.

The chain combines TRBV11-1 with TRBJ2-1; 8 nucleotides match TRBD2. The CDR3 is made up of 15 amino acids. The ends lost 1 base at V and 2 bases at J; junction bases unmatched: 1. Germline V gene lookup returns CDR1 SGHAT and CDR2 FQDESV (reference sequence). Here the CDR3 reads CASSLGRGAYNEQFF. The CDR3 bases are TGTGCCAGCAGCTTAGGGCGGGGGGCCTACAATGAGCAGTTCTTC.

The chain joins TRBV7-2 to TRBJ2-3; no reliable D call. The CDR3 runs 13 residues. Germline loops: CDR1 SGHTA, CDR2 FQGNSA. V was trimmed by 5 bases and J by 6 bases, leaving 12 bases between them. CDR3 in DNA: TGTGCCAGCAGCGCCAGACTCAGGGATACGCAGTATTTT. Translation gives CASSARLRDTQYF.

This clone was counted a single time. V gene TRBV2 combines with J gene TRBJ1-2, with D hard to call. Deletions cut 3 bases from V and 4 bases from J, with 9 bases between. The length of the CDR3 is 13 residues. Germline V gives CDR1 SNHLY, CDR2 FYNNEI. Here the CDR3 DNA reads TGTGCCAGCAGTGAGTGGCTCCGCTATGGCTACACCTTC. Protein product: CASSEWLRYGYTF.

The CDR3: CASTRSGSLYEQYF. The CDR3, as DNA: TGTGCCAGCACTCGGAGCGGGAGCCTCTACGAGCAGTACTTC. The chain joins TRBV2 to TRBJ2-7; 8 positions match TRBD2. Germline V gives CDR1 SNHLY, CDR2 FYNNEI. CDR3 length: 14 residues. The V segment lost 7 bases and the J segment 3 bases; nucleotides outside the gene matches: 8.

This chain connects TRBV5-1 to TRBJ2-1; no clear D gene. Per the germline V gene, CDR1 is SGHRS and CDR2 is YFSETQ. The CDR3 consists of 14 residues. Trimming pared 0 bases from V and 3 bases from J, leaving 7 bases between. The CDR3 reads CASSLVGVYNEQFF. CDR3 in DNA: TGCGCCAGCAGCTTGGTTGGCGTCTACAATGAGCAGTTCTTC. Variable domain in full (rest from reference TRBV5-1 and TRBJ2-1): KAGVTQTPRYLIKTRGQQVTLSCSPISGHRSVSWYQQTPGQGLQFLFEYFSETQRNKGNFPGRFSGRQFSNSRSEMNVSTLELGDSALYLCASSLVGVYNEQFFGPGTRLTVL.

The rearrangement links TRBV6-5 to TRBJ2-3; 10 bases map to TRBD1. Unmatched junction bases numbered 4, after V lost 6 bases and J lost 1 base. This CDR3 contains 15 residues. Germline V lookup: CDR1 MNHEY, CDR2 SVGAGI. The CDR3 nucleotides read TGTGCCAGCAGCCGGACAGGGGGGGGCACAGATACGCAGTATTTT. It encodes CASSRTGGGTDTQYF.

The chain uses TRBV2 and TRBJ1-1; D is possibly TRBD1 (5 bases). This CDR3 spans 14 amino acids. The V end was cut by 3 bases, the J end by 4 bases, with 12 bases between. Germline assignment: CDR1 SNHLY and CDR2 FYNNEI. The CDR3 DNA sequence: TGTGCCAGCAGTGATCAGGGTACTCTCACTGAAGCTTTCTTT. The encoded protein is CASSDQGTLTEAFF.

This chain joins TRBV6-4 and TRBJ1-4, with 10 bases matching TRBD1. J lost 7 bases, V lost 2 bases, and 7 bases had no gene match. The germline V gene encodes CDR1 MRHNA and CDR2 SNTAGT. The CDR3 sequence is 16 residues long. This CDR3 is CASSDADRGTVEKLFF. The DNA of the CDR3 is TGTGCCAGCAGTGACGCGGACAGGGGGACGGTTGAAAAACTGTTTTTT.